Below are 22 T cell receptor beta chains sequenced from a single sample in a study of cytotoxic CD8 clonotypes in ibrutinib-treated CLL. This table comes from immunoSEQ multiplex PCR, and its TCRdb copy is limited to in-frame clones, with some not included. The table includes 57,000 or so clones, 50% to 60% detected once. The starting material was PBMCs, obtained at disease progression, from a patient treated with ibrutinib. These receptors were taken from a human donor with chronic lymphocytic leukemia.

The J gene is TRBJ2-7, the V gene TRBV28; weak D call: TRBD1 (5 bases). The V gene lost 6 bases and the J gene lost 2 bases, with 14 bases spanning the gap. Germline-derived CDR1 and CDR2 are MDHEN and SYDVKM. The CDR3 is 14 residues long. CDR3 residues: CASRSHDRPYEQYF. The CDR3 DNA reads as TGTGCCAGCAGGTCCCACGACAGACCCTACGAGCAGTACTTC.

The chain combines TRBV5-1 with TRBJ1-2; a possible D gene is TRBD1 (5 bases). This CDR3 contains 14 residues. Per the germline V gene, CDR1 is SGHRS and CDR2 is YFSETQ. V shed 0 bases and J shed 6 bases, with 12 bases lying between them. CDR3 protein: CASSLGWGMDGYTF. Written as DNA, the CDR3 is TGCGCCAGCAGCTTGGGGTGGGGGATGGATGGCTACACCTTC.

This chain uses TRBV2 with TRBJ1-1, with D perhaps matching TRBD1 (5 bases). V shed 6 bases and J shed 2 bases, with 19 bases lying between them. The CDR3 totals 16 residues. CDR1 is SNHLY and CDR2 is FYNNEI in the germline V gene. The CDR3 DNA follows: TGTGCCAGCAGGCAGGGTCTTGGAGCCGCAAACACTGAAGCTTTCTTT. This encodes CASRQGLGAANTEAFF. Drawing the rest from reference TRBV2 and TRBJ1-1, the complete variable domain is EPEVTQTPSHQVTQMGQEVILRCVPISNHLYFYWYRQILGQKVEFLVSFYNNEISEKSEIFDDQFSVERPDGSNFTLKIRSTKLEDSAMYFCASRQGLGAANTEAFFGQGTRLTVV.

The CDR3 nucleotides read TGCGCCAGCAGCCAAATCTCAGCAATGAACACTGAAGCTTTCTTT. Translated, it gives CASSQISAMNTEAFF. V usage is TRBV4-3 and J usage is TRBJ1-1; D remains ambiguous. The CDR3 is 15 amino acids. V was pared by 2 bases and J by 0 bases, with 10 bases between. Germline CDR1 is LGHNA and CDR2 is YSLEER.

This clone was recorded a few times. Within the sample, other DNA sequences also encode this same CDR3. The chain employs TRBV28 and TRBJ2-7; a possible D gene is TRBD1 (6 bases). Germline CDR1 MDHEN, CDR2 SYDVKM. Trimming shortened V by 6 bases and J by 1 base, and 10 bases separated the two germline ends. The CDR3 runs to 13 residues. CDR3 amino acids: CASRLDRSYEQYF. The DNA for the CDR3 is TGTGCCAGCAGACTCGACAGGTCCTACGAGCAGTACTTC.

V is TRBV19 and J is TRBJ1-2, with a tentative D call TRBD1 (5 bases). The CDR3 spans 14 residues. Trimming cost V 3 bases and J 4 bases, with 12 bases left between them. Germline CDR1 reads LNHDA; CDR2 reads SQIVND (reference sequence). CDR3 bases: TGTGCCAGTAGTATCTCAGTGCAGGGCTATGGCTACACCTTC. Its translation is CASSISVQGYGYTF.

The chain combines TRBV7-3 with TRBJ2-1; 7 bases map to TRBD2. V lost 1 base to trimming and J lost 5 bases; unmatched junction nucleotides: 11. The CDR3 has 17 residues. The germline CDR1 and CDR2 sequences are SGHTA and FQGTGA. The CDR3 reads CASSLMTSSGKNNEQFF. Here the CDR3 DNA reads TGTGCCAGCAGCTTAATGACTAGCTCGGGGAAGAACAATGAGCAGTTCTTC.

The chain combines TRBV7-8 with TRBJ1-2, with unresolved D. Germline CDR1 is SGHVS and CDR2 is FQNEAQ. V gave up 0 bases and J gave up 3 bases, with 8 bases separating them. This CDR3 region has 14 residues. Written as DNA, the CDR3 is TGTGCCAGCAGCTTAGCCAACAAGGACTATGGCTACACCTTC. Translated: CASSLANKDYGYTF.

This chain links TRBV19 with TRBJ1-2, with 9 nucleotides matching TRBD1. CDR3 length: 13 amino acids. The germline V gene encodes CDR1 LNHDA and CDR2 SQIVND (reference sequence). V gave up 4 bases and J gave up 8 bases; unmatched junction bases: 5. The CDR3 DNA is TGTGCCAGTAGTACCGGGGACAGGGTCGGCTACACCTTC. Amino acid sequence: CASSTGDRVGYTF.

This chain uses TRBV5-4 with TRBJ2-1; 9 nucleotides agree with TRBD1. This CDR3 is built from 16 residues. Trimming took 4 bases from V and 10 from J; bases not matched to a gene: 15. Germline lookup yields CDR1 SGHNT and CDR2 YYREEE (reference sequence). In nucleotides, the CDR3 is TGTGCCAGCAGCAATGTCCCGGGACAGGGCATCGACGAGCAGTTCTTC. Translating it yields CASSNVPGQGIDEQFF.

This clone was seen only a few times. V is TRBV28 and J is TRBJ1-6; 9 bases map to TRBD1. V trimming: 7 bases; J trimming: 9 bases; junction bases outside the gene matches: 10. This CDR3 is built from 15 residues. The germline V gene has CDR1 MDHEN and CDR2 SYDVKM. DNA for the CDR3: TGTGCCAGCACCGATCTCGGACAGGGGAGTTCACCCCTCCACTTT. Translation gives CASTDLGQGSSPLHF.

This clone was seen just once. The chain joins TRBV5-5 to TRBJ1-4, with 8 bases matching TRBD1. The ends lost 4 bases at V and 5 bases at J; junction bases unmatched: 7. The germline V gene encodes CDR1 SGHKS and CDR2 YYEKEE (reference sequence). The CDR3 runs 15 residues. CDR3 DNA sequence: TGTGCCAGCAGCCTATGGACAGGGATAAATGAAAAACTGTTTTTT. This sequence encodes CASSLWTGINEKLFF.

This sequence joins TRBV28 and TRBJ2-1; the D gene is possibly TRBD1 (5 bases). This CDR3 comprises 16 residues. The germline V and J ends were trimmed by 5 bases and 7 bases, with 21 bases remaining between them. Germline CDR1 and CDR2: MDHEN and SYDVKM. CDR3 in amino acids: CASSPALGVRLNEQFF. CDR3 DNA sequence: TGTGCCAGCAGTCCCGCCCTAGGGGTCAGGTTGAATGAGCAGTTCTTC.

The V and J genes are TRBV7-7 and TRBJ2-5; no clear D. Germline V gene lookup returns CDR1 SSHAT and CDR2 FNYEAQ (reference sequence). V gave up 5 bases and J gave up 5 bases, with 12 bases separating them. This CDR3 is 13 amino acids long. CDR3 amino acids: CASSAVLQETQYF. CDR3 in DNA: TGTGCCAGCAGCGCGGTCCTACAGGAGACCCAGTACTTC.

The genes are TRBV6-5 and TRBJ2-7; no clear D gene. The ends were cut back, 0 bases at V and 2 bases at J, with 8 bases in the middle. This CDR3 is 14 amino acids long. In germline, CDR1 is MNHEY, CDR2 SVGAGI. The DNA of the CDR3 is TGTGCCAGCAGTTACTCTTATAAGGCCTACGAGCAGTACTTC. It translates to CASSYSYKAYEQYF.

The chain uses TRBV19 and TRBJ2-1; D possibly corresponds to TRBD2 (6 bases). The CDR3 runs to 17 residues. Trimming shortened V by 4 bases and J by 0 bases, and 16 bases separated the two germline ends. Germline V gives CDR1 LNHDA, CDR2 SQIVND (reference sequence). DNA of the CDR3: TGTGCCAGTAGTACCCCCGGTCGGGGGAGCTCCTACAATGAGCAGTTCTTC. Translation gives CASSTPGRGSSYNEQFF.

V is TRBV5-1 and J is TRBJ1-4; D not resolved. V lost 1 base, J lost 4 bases, and 11 bases lay in between. The CDR3 covers 15 residues. Germline values: CDR1 SGHRS, CDR2 YFSETQ. CDR3 bases: TGCGCCAGCAGCTTGTGGACGGAAAATAATGAAAAACTGTTTTTT. Amino acids: CASSLWTENNEKLFF.

This chain links TRBV19 with TRBJ2-1; 9 positions match TRBD2. The CDR3 length is 17 residues. V lost 3 bases, J lost 1 base, and 7 bases stayed unmatched. In germline, CDR1 is LNHDA, CDR2 SQIVND (reference sequence). The CDR3 DNA follows: TGTGCCAGTAGTATGACGACTAGCGGTCCATCCTACAATGAGCAGTTCTTC. Translated: CASSMTTSGPSYNEQFF.

This chain uses TRBV28 with TRBJ2-3; D gene uncertain. Germline loops: CDR1 MDHEN, CDR2 SYDVKM. The CDR3 loop spans 16 amino acids. V was trimmed by 2 bases and J by 0 bases, leaving 12 bases between them. CDR3 region: CASSLRRTASTDTQYF. Here the CDR3 DNA reads TGTGCCAGCAGTTTACGGCGAACAGCTAGCACAGATACGCAGTATTTT.

The chain recombines TRBV30 with TRBJ2-1; a possible D gene is TRBD1 (5 bases). V was trimmed by 3 bases and J by 8 bases, leaving 14 bases between them. From germline, CDR1 is GTSNPN and CDR2 SVGIG (reference sequence). The CDR3 extends over 13 amino acids. CDR3 protein: CAWSRTHSHEQFF. The CDR3 DNA follows: TGTGCCTGGAGCAGGACACACTCCCATGAGCAGTTCTTC. Full variable domain (missing parts from reference TRBV30 and TRBJ2-1): SQTIHQWPATLVQPVGSPLSLECTVEGTSNPNLYWYRQAAGRGLQLLFYSVGIGQISSEVPQNLSASRPQDRQFILSSKKLLLSDSGFYLCAWSRTHSHEQFFGPGTRLTVL.

The rearrangement uses TRBV28 and TRBJ2-1; 11 positions match TRBD2. V lost 4 bases and J lost 4; bases outside the gene matches: 9. The CDR3 has 17 amino acids. The V gene's germline CDR1 is MDHEN and CDR2 SYDVKM. DNA for the CDR3: TGTGCCAGCAGTTCTCGACTAGCGGGGAGAGTTTACAATGAGCAGTTCTTC. Translated: CASSSRLAGRVYNEQFF.

This chain uses TRBV30 with TRBJ1-5, with D perhaps matching TRBD1 (6 bases). Trimming cost V 2 bases and J 2 bases, with 10 bases left between them. Germline V CDR1 and CDR2: GTSNPN, SVGIG (reference sequence). The CDR3 extends over 14 amino acids. Here the CDR3 DNA reads TGTGCCTGGAGTCAGACAGGCGGCAATCAGCCCCAGCATTTT. Translating gives CAWSQTGGNQPQHF.